The source of this T cell receptor (beta chain) is a study of chemoradiotherapy in HPV16-positive cancers. Study as a whole: Functional T-cell assays on a couple of HPV16-positive patients' cells defined candidate HPV-specific clones and common TCR motifs. Study-level results: HPV-specific T cells were functionally defined from only a couple of HPV16-positive patients. During treatment, candidate HPV-specific clones and E7-related motifs expanded in tumor.

Measured with immunoSEQ multiplex PCR; TCRdb has only the in-frame clones, and not every one. The sample gives around 30,000 clones, 92% of which show up once; under 4% is in the top ten. Over chemoradiotherapy, repertoires were sampled more than once. Germline V CDR1 and CDR2: SGHTA, FQGNSA. The CDR3 contains 14 residues. With 5 bases clipped from V and 2 bases from J, the junction kept 3 bases outside the gene matches. As to this clone: No antigen is known for it.

The material sequenced was blood, taken from a patient who underwent chemoradiotherapy. The V call is TRBV7-2, the J call TRBJ1-5, with TRBD1 identical over 7 bases. The source is a human donor with HPV-associated anogenital cancer. CDR3 in amino acids: CASSATGGNQPQHF. The CDR3 DNA sequence: TGTGCCAGCAGCGCAACAGGGGGCAATCAGCCCCAGCATTTT.